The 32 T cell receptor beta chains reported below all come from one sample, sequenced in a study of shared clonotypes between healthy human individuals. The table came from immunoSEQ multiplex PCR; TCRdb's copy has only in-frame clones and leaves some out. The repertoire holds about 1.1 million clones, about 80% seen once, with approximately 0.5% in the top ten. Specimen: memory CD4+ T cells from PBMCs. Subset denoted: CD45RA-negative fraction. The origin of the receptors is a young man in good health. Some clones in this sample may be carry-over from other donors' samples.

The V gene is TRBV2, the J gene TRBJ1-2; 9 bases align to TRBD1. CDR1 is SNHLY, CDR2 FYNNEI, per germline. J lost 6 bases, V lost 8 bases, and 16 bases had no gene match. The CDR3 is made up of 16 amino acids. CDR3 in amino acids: CASRKLTGTGTDGYTF. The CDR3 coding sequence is TGTGCCAGCCGCAAATTGACCGGGACAGGGACCGATGGCTACACCTTC.

Here the CDR3 reads CASSPRTSGRWDTQYF. The DNA of the CDR3 is TGTGCCAGCAGCCCGCGGACTAGCGGGAGATGGGATACGCAGTATTTT. This sequence joins TRBV7-2 and TRBJ2-3; 13 nucleotides align to TRBD2. This CDR3 is built from 16 residues. Germline assignment: CDR1 SGHTA and CDR2 FQGNSA. V shed 5 bases and J 6 bases; nucleotides not matched to a gene: 8.

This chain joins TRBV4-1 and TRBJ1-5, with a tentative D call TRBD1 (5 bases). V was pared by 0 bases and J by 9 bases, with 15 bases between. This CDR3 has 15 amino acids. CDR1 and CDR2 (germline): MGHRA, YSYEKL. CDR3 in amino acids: CASSQDGQGVWPQHF. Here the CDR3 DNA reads TGCGCCAGCAGCCAAGATGGGCAGGGCGTATGGCCCCAGCATTTT.

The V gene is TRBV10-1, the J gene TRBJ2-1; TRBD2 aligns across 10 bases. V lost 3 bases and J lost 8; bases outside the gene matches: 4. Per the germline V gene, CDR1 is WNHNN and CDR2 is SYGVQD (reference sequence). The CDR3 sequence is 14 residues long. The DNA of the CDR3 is TGCGCCAGCAGTGAACTAGCGGGAATAGATGAGCAGTTCTTC. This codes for CASSELAGIDEQFF.

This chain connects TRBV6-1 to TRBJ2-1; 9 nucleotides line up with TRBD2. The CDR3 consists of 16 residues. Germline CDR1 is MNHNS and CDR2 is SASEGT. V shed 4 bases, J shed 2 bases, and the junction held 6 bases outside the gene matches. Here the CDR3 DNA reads TGTGCCAGCAGTGTTCGGGCTAGCGGGACCTACAATGAGCAGTTCTTC. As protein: CASSVRASGTYNEQFF.

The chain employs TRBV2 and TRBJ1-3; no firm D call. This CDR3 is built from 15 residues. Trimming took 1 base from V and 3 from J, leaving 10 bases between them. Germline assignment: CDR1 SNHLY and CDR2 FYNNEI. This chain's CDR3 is CASSEVKGVGNTIYF. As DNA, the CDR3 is TGTGCCAGCAGTGAAGTGAAGGGTGTTGGAAACACCATATATTTT.

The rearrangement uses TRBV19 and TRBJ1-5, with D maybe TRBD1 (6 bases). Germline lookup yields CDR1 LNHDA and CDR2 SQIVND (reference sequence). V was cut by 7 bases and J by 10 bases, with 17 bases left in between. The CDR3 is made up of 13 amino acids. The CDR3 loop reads CASIGQLESPQHF. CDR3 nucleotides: TGTGCCAGTATAGGACAGTTGGAGTCACCCCAGCATTTT. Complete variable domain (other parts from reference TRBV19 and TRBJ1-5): DGGITQSPKYLFRKEGQNVTLSCEQNLNHDAMYWYRQDPGQGLRLIYYSQIVNDFQKGDIAEGYSVSREKKESFPLTVTSAQKNPTAFYLCASIGQLESPQHFGDGTRLSIL.

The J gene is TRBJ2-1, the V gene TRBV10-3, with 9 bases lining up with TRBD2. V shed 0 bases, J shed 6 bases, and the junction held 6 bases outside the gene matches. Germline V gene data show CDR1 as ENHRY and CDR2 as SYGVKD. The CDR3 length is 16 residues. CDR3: CAISESETSGSNEQFF. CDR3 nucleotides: TGTGCCATCAGTGAGTCGGAGACTAGCGGATCCAATGAGCAGTTCTTC.

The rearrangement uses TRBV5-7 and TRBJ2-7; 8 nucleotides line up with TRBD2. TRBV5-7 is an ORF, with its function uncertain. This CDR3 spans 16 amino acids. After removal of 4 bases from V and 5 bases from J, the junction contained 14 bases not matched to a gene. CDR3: CASSPCRPGGRNEQYF. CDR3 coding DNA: TGTGCCAGCAGCCCTTGTAGGCCGGGAGGGCGGAACGAGCAGTACTTC.

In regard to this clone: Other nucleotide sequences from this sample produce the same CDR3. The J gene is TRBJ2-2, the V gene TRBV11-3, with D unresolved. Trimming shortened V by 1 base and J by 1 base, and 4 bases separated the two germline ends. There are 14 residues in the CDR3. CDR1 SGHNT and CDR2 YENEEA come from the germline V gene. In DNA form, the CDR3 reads TGTGCCAGCAGCTTAGGGAGGAACACCGGGGAGCTGTTTTTT. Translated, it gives CASSLGRNTGELFF.

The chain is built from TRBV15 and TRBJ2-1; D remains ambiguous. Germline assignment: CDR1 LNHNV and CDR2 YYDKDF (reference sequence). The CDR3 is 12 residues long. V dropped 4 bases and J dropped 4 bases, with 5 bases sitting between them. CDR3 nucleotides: TGTGCCACCAGCATGTTTTACAATGAGCAGTTCTTC. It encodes CATSMFYNEQFF. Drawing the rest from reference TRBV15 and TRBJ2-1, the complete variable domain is DAMVIQNPRYQVTQFGKPVTLSCSQTLNHNVMYWYQQKSSQAPKLLFHYYDKDFNNEADTPDNFQSRRPNTSFCFLDIRSPGLGDTAMYLCATSMFYNEQFFGPGTRLTVL.

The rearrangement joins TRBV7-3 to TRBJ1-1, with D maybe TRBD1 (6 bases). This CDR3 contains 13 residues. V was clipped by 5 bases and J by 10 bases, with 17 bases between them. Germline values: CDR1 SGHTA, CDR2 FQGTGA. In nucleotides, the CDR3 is TGTGCCAGCAGCCCCAAGGTGGGGGGCGTAGCTTTCTTT. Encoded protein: CASSPKVGGVAFF.

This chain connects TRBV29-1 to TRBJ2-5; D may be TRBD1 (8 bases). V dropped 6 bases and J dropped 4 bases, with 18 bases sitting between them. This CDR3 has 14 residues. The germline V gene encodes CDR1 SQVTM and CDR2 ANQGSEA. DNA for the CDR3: TGCAGCGTCGGGGGGCAGGGGGCGCGAGAGACCCAGTACTTC. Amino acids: CSVGGQGARETQYF.

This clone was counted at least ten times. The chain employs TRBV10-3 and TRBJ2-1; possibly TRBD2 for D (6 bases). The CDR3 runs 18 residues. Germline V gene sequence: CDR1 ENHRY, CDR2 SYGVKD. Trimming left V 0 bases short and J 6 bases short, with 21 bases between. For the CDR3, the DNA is TGTGCCATCAGTGAGTCGCGGATTAGCGGATTAAATTTCAATGAGCAGTTCTTC. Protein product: CAISESRISGLNFNEQFF.

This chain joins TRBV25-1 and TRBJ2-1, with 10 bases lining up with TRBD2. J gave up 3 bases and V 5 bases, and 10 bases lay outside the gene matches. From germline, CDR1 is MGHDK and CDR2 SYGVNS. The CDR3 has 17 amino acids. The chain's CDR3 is CASSTSLAGAYYNEQFF. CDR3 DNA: TGTGCCAGCAGTACCTCCCTAGCGGGAGCTTACTACAATGAGCAGTTCTTC. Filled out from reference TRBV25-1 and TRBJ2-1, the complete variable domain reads EADIYQTPRYLVIGTGKKITLECSQTMGHDKMYWYQQDPGMELHLIHYSYGVNSTEKGDLSSESTVSRIRTEHFPLTLESARPSHTSQYLCASSTSLAGAYYNEQFFGPGTRLTVL.

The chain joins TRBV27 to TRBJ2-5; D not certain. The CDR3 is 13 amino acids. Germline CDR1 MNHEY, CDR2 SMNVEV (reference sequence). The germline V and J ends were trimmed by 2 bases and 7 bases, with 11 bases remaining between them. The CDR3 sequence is CASSLKAFGTQYF. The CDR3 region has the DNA TGTGCCAGCAGTTTAAAGGCATTCGGGACCCAGTACTTC.

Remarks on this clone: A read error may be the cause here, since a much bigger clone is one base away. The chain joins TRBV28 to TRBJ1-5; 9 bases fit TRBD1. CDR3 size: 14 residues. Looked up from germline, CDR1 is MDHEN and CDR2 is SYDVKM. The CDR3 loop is CASSPGTGNPPQHF. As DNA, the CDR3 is TGTGCCAGCAGCCCCGGGACAGGGAATCCGCCCCAGCATTTT.

CDR3 residues: CASSDLLGQAIPYEQYF. CDR3 nucleotide sequence: TGTGCCAGCAGTGACCTATTGGGACAGGCGATTCCCTACGAGCAGTACTTC. The chain has TRBV2 and TRBJ2-7, with 8 nucleotides matching TRBD1. Germline values: CDR1 SNHLY, CDR2 FYNNEI. The CDR3 runs 17 residues. Trimming at V came to 3 bases and at J to 2 bases, leaving 12 bases not matched to a gene.

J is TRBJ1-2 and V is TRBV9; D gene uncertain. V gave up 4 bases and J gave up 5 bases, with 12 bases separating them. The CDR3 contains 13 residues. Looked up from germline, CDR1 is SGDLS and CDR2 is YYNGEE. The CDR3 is CASSPELEYGYTF. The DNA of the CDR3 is TGTGCCAGCAGCCCGGAGCTTGAATATGGCTACACCTTC.

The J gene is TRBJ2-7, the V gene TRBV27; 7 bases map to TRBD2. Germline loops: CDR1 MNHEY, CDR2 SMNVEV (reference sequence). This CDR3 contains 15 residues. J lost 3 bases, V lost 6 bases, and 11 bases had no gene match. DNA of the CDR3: TGTGCCAGCAGCCGGGGAGGGAGTAGGGGCTACGAGCAGTACTTC. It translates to CASSRGGSRGYEQYF.

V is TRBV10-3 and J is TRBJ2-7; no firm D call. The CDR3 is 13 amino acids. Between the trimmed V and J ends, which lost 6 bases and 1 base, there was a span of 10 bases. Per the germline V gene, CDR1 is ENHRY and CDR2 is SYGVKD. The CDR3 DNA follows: TGTGCCATCAGAGGACGGCTGTCCTACGAGCAGTACTTC. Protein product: CAIRGRLSYEQYF.

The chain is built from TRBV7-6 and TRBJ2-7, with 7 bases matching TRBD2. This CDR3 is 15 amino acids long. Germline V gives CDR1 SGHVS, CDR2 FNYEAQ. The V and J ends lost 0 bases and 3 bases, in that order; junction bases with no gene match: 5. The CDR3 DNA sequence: TGTGCCAGCAGCTTAGCGGCTAGCGGATACTACGAGCAGTACTTC. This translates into CASSLAASGYYEQYF.

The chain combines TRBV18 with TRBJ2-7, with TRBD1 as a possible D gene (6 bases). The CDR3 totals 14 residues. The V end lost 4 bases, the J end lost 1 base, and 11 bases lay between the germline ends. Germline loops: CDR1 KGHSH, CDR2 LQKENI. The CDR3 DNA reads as TGTGCCAGCTCACTGAACAGGGATTCCTACGAGCAGTACTTC. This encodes CASSLNRDSYEQYF.

As DNA, the CDR3 is TGTGCCATCAGTACCACGTCGGTACTCTTAGTCCCAGATACGCAGTATTTT. Protein product: CAISTTSVLLVPDTQYF. The V and J genes are TRBV10-3 and TRBJ2-3; D unclear. The ends were cut back, 5 bases at V and 4 bases at J, with 22 bases in the middle. The CDR3 sequence is 17 residues long. In germline, CDR1 is ENHRY, CDR2 SYGVKD.

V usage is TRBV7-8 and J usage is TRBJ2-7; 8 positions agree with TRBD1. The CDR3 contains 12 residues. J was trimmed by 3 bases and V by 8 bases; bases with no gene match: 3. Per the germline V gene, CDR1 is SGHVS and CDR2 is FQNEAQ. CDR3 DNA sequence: TGTGCCAGCTCGGACAGGGACTACGAGCAGTACTTC. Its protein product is CASSDRDYEQYF. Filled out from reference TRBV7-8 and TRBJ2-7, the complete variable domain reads GAGVSQSPRYKVAKRGQDVALRCDPISGHVSLFWYQQALGQGPEFLTYFQNEAQLDKSGLPSDRFFAERPEGSVSTLKIQRTQQEDSAVYLCASSDRDYEQYFGPGTRLTVT.

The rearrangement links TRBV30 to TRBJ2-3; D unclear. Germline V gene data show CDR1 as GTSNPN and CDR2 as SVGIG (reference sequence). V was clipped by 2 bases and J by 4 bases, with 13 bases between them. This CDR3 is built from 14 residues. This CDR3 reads CAWSPGFPADTQYF. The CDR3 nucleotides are TGTGCCTGGAGTCCCGGCTTTCCAGCAGATACGCAGTATTTT.

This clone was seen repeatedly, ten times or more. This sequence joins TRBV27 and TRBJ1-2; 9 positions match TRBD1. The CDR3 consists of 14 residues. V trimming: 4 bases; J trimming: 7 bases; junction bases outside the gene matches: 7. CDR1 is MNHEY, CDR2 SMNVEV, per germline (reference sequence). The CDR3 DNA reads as TGTGCCAGCAGTTCCGGACAGGGGATTTTTGGCTACACCTTC. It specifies CASSSGQGIFGYTF.

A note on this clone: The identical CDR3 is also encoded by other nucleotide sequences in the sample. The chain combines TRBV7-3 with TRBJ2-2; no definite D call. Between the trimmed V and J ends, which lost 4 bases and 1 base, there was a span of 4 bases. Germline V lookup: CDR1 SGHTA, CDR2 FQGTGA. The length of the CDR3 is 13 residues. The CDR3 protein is CASSSLNTGELFF. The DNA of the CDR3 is TGTGCCAGCAGCTCCTTGAACACCGGGGAGCTGTTTTTT.

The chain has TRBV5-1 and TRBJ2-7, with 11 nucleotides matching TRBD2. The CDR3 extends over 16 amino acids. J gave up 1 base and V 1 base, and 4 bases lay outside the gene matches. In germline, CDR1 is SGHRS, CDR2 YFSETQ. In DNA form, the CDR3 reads TGCGCCAGCAGCTTGTCTAGCGGGAGGCCATCCTACGAGCAGTACTTC. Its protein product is CASSLSSGRPSYEQYF.

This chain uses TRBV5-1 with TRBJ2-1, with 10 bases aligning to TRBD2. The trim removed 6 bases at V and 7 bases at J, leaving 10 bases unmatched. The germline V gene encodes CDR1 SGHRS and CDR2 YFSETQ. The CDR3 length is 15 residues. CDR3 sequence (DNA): TGCGCCAGCAACGAGGCGCTAGCGGGAGTTAATGAGCAGTTCTTC. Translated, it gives CASNEALAGVNEQFF.

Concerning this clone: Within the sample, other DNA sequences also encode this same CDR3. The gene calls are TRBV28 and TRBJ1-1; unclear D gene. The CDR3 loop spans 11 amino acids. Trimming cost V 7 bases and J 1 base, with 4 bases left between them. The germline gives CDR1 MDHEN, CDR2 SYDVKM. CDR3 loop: CASTGNTEAFF. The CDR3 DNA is TGTGCCAGCACCGGGAACACTGAAGCTTTCTTT.

The DNA of the CDR3 is TGTGCCAGCAGTAGATTAGCGGGAGGGCCCGGAGGGGGCTCCTACAATGAGCAGTTCTTC. It specifies CASSRLAGGPGGGSYNEQFF. This chain connects TRBV28 to TRBJ2-1, with 11 positions matching TRBD2. Germline-derived CDR1 and CDR2 are MDHEN and SYDVKM. The CDR3 contains 20 residues. V lost 5 bases and J lost 0; bases outside the gene matches: 15.